This T cell receptor (beta chain) was sequenced for a study of T cell responses to AZD1222 COVID-19 vaccine. General study results and limits: At baseline, just a handful of AZD1222 recipients tested seropositive. The study found vaccine-associated CD4 TCRs spanning spike, dominant at 160-218 and 743-854. When two AZD1222 doses had been given, Spike-specific TCR breadth and depth rose. In a largely white British group with more females than males, clonal diversity was possibly underestimated.

Sequencing was performed with immunoSEQ multiplex PCR; in TCRdb, only in-frame clones are kept and a portion is missing. Found here are 95,000 to 150,000 clones, roughly 91% of them singletons; the top ten hold roughly 10%. On this clone itself: Its specificity is unknown.

This TCR derives from an adult in good health. Source: peripheral blood, taken on day 0 of MenACWY control vaccination.

CDR3 DNA: TGTGCCAGCAGCGGTACCGGGACCGAGAAACTATGGGGTGAGCAGTTCTTC. As protein: CASSGTGTEKLWGEQFF. The chain links TRBV9 to TRBJ2-1; D is tentatively TRBD1 or TRBD2 (5 bases each). V shed 3 bases and J shed 9 bases, with 25 bases lying between them. The CDR3 has 17 residues. Germline values: CDR1 SGDLS, CDR2 YYNGEE.